This T cell receptor (beta chain) was obtained from a study of cytomegalovirus exposure and HLA in healthy donors. General study findings and limits: The tendency of first-cohort TCR clusters to co-occur in the 120 or so validation repertoires emerged from a later analysis. Listed as cytomegalovirus-associated were 150 or so TCR beta chains. With high specificity and sensitivity, the classifier reportedly diagnosed cytomegalovirus status.

TCRdb keeps only in-frame clones here, not all; method: immunoSEQ multiplex PCR. The profile covers some 100,000 clones, with about 91% appearing a single time and about 1.8% taken by the ten largest. As for this clone: The antigen is unknown.

The sequenced material came from PBMCs. This clonotype originated in a man between 18 and 35 years old in good health and CMV-seronegative.

CDR3 nucleotide sequence: TGTGCCAGCAGAACGAGGCCCTCTGGAAATGAGCAGTTCTTC. Its protein is CASRTRPSGNEQFF. The chain combines TRBV6-5 with TRBJ2-1; D gene unclear. The V and J ends lost 6 bases and 7 bases respectively, with 16 bases between them. CDR1 is MNHEY, CDR2 SVGAGI, per germline. This CDR3 spans 14 amino acids.